These 11 T cell receptor beta chains came from one sample sequenced in a study of T cell repertoires in cytomegalovirus infection. These receptors are not linked to any known antigen. A single record per CDR3 protein comes from TCRdb applying MiXCR to the reads. The table has about 110,000 distinct CDR3 sequences, 25% to 30% seen once; the top ten hold roughly 81%. The specimen was CD8+ T cells from cultured PBMCs, collected from culture after CMV antigen stimulation. The receptors derive from a human donor in good health (CMV status not recorded). Some clones in this sample may be carry-over from other donors' samples.

This clonotype has a count of ten or more. CDR3 in amino acids: CASRYTENTEAFF. The CDR3 bases are TGTGCCAGCAGATATACAGAGAACACTGAAGCTTTCTTT. This chain joins TRBV7-2 and TRBJ1-1; no clear D. The germline gives CDR1 SGHTA, CDR2 FQGNSA. CDR3 size: 13 residues. The V end was cut by 6 bases, the J end by 1 base, with 9 bases between.

The CDR3 region has the DNA TGTGCCAGCACCCCCGGGGGGGCAGAGAATACGCAGTATTTT. Translating gives CASTPGGAENTQYF. The V call is TRBV25-1, the J call TRBJ2-3; 8 nucleotides line up with TRBD2. The germline V gene encodes CDR1 MGHDK and CDR2 SYGVNS. Losses at the gene ends were 7 bases for V and 7 bases for J; bases not matched to a gene: 10. There are 14 residues in the CDR3. Full variable domain (outside the CDR3, taken from reference TRBV25-1 and TRBJ2-3): EADIYQTPRYLVIGTGKKITLECSQTMGHDKMYWYQQDPGMELHLIHYSYGVNSTEKGDLSSESTVSRIRTEHFPLTLESARPSHTSQYLCASTPGGAENTQYFGPGTRLTVL.

This clonotype has ten or more counts. The rearrangement links TRBV7-9 to TRBJ2-7, with 9 positions matching TRBD2. From germline, CDR1 is SEHNR and CDR2 FQNEAQ (reference sequence). CDR3 length equals 17 residues. The junction had 11 bases not matched to a gene; V was cut back by 5 bases and J by 0 bases. The CDR3 DNA sequence: TGTGCCAGCAGCCGCCTAATAGCGGGGGCCTCCTCCTACGAGCAGTACTTC. This sequence encodes CASSRLIAGASSYEQYF. Based on the CDR3 plus reference TRBV7-9 and TRBJ2-7, the full variable domain is DTGVSQNPRHKITKRGQNVTFRCDPISEHNRLYWYRQTLGQGPEFLTYFQNEAQLEKSRLLSDRFSAERPKGSFSTLEIQRTEQGDSAMYLCASSRLIAGASSYEQYFGPGTRLTVT.

This clonotype has only a few counts. The J gene is TRBJ1-6, the V gene TRBV4-1; D unresolved. The germline gives CDR1 MGHRA, CDR2 YSYEKL. The CDR3 covers 16 residues. Between the trimmed V and J ends, which lost 7 bases and 9 bases, there was a span of 22 bases. As DNA, the CDR3 is TGCGCCAGCAACCCGCACCCGGCAGAGGGAAGTTCACCCCTCCACTTT. Amino acids: CASNPHPAEGSSPLHF.

The chain combines TRBV6-1 with TRBJ1-2, with 12 bases lining up with TRBD1. The CDR3 is 15 residues long. From germline, CDR1 is MNHNS and CDR2 SASEGT. The trim removed 1 base at V and 8 bases at J, leaving 5 bases unmatched. CDR3 sequence reads: CASSEVGTGGGGYTF. CDR3 nucleotides: TGTGCCAGCAGTGAAGTGGGGACAGGGGGCGGCGGCTACACCTTC.

V gene TRBV10-3 combines with J gene TRBJ2-7; 9 bases map to TRBD1. The CDR3 extends over 14 amino acids. The trim removed 7 bases at V and 4 bases at J, leaving 8 bases unmatched. CDR1 and CDR2 from the germline V gene are ENHRY and SYGVKD. The CDR3 loop reads CAIKPGQGSYEQYF. DNA for the CDR3: TGTGCCATCAAGCCGGGACAGGGAAGTTACGAGCAGTACTTC.

The chain uses TRBV7-2 and TRBJ2-7; 8 bases align to TRBD2. Germline V gene sequence: CDR1 SGHTA, CDR2 FQGNSA. The V gene end was trimmed by 4 bases and the J gene end by 3 bases; junction bases not matched to a gene: 8. The CDR3 extends over 15 amino acids. The chain's CDR3 is CASSYREGRFYEQYF. The DNA for the CDR3 is TGTGCCAGCAGCTACCGGGAGGGGCGGTTCTACGAGCAGTACTTC.

The chain couples TRBV28 to TRBJ1-2; D is uncertain. The V gene's germline CDR1 is MDHEN and CDR2 SYDVKM. The CDR3 length is 10 residues. Trimming left V 3 bases short and J 6 bases short, with 2 bases between. The CDR3 loop reads CASSFNGYTF. CDR3 coding DNA: TGTGCCAGCAGTTTTAATGGCTACACCTTC.

The genes are TRBV7-9 and TRBJ2-1; 7 bases map to TRBD1. J gave up 3 bases and V 1 base, and 6 bases lay outside the gene matches. The germline gives CDR1 SEHNR, CDR2 FQNEAQ (reference sequence). CDR3 length: 16 amino acids. The CDR3 sequence: CASSLGQGSLYNEQFF. For the CDR3, the DNA is TGTGCCAGCAGCTTAGGACAGGGTTCCCTCTACAATGAGCAGTTCTTC.

The CDR3 reads CASSWGVSEAFF. The DNA of the CDR3 is TGTGCCAGTAGTTGGGGCGTCTCTGAAGCTTTCTTT. V usage is TRBV19 and J usage is TRBJ1-1; D may be TRBD1 (5 bases). The CDR3 totals 12 residues. Germline V CDR1 and CDR2: LNHDA, SQIVND (reference sequence). Deletions cut 5 bases from V and 6 bases from J, with 10 bases between.

This clonotype has a handful of counts. The chain carries TRBV7-2 and TRBJ2-3; D might be TRBD1 (6 bases). This CDR3 spans 15 amino acids. The germline CDR1 and CDR2 sequences are SGHTA and FQGNSA. Trimming removed 8 bases from V and 0 bases from J, with 15 bases in between. The CDR3 spells CASAEGDFSTDTQYF. CDR3 nucleotides: TGTGCCAGCGCTGAGGGGGATTTTAGCACAGATACGCAGTATTTT.